This T cell receptor beta chain was recovered during a study of blood T cell repertoires in COVID-19. As for the study in general: From T cells, B-cell-depleted T cells, or PBMCs came the material, which was cDNA or gDNA.

This clone was detected a few times. In the original workflow: By means of reference gene primer amplification, nucleated cell counts were estimated. Profiling relied on immunoSEQ multiplex PCR, and the TCRdb table lists in-frame clones only, not all of them. For V, J and clone size, that table is used; D and trimming come from the DNA. The sample has under 200,000 clones; 85% are singletons. Sequences were obtained from peripheral blood. The TCR originated in a man in his forties with acute or convalescent COVID-19.

CDR3 sequence (DNA): TGTGCCACCACCCTGGACAGGGGCAACTCACCCCTCCACTTT. The encoded protein is CATTLDRGNSPLHF. The rearrangement joins TRBV15 to TRBJ1-6, with 9 bases lining up with TRBD1. The CDR3 covers 14 residues. Germline V gene lookup returns CDR1 LNHNV and CDR2 YYDKDF (reference sequence). The ends lost 7 bases at V and 10 bases at J; junction bases unmatched: 8.